This T cell receptor (beta chain) is from a study of CD8 T cells in ankylosing spondylitis. Study-wide results and caveats: Blood from ankylosing spondylitis patients appeared to carry a characteristic roughly 8-variant TCR beta motif.

This clonotype was observed at least ten times. The antigen remains unidentified. TCRdb used MiXCR to reprocess the 5' RACE reads, holding one entry per CDR3 protein. There are some 130,000 distinct CDR3 sequences in the sample; 9.3% occur only once, and approximately 3.5% lies in the top ten. Germline lookup yields CDR1 ENHRY and CDR2 SYGVKD. This CDR3 has 11 amino acids. The V and J ends lost 5 bases and 16 bases, in that order; junction bases with no gene match: 6. Sequencing was performed on blood, either unsorted or a sorted T cell fraction (not recorded which). This clonotype was sampled from a male donor with ankylosing spondylitis or in good health (not recorded which). The rearrangement links TRBV10-3 to TRBJ2-4, with 9 bases lining up with TRBD1. The CDR3 sequence: CAISRRDRDYF. CDR3 coding DNA: TGTGCCATCAGTCGCCGGGACAGGGATTACTTC.